The 16 T cell receptor beta chains below come from one sample, sequenced in a study of blood T cell repertoires in COVID-19. TCRdb's table, derived via immunoSEQ multiplex PCR, lists solely in-frame clones and lacks some. The sample includes some 190,000 clones, almost 85% seen only once; the top ten take roughly 5%. Material for sequencing was peripheral blood. These receptors all come from a woman aged 70-85 years with active or convalescent COVID-19.

The chain carries TRBV11-2 and TRBJ2-1, with TRBD2 matching over 13 bases. CDR3 size: 17 residues. V lost 0 bases, J lost 10 bases, and 9 bases stayed unmatched. Germline V gene sequence: CDR1 SGHAT, CDR2 FQNNGV. The CDR3 loop is CASSLDFGTSGNVEQFF. CDR3 DNA: TGTGCCAGCAGCTTAGACTTTGGGACTAGCGGGAACGTGGAGCAGTTCTTC.

The rearrangement uses TRBV25-1 and TRBJ1-2; possible D gene TRBD1, 5 bases. The germline gives CDR1 MGHDK, CDR2 SYGVNS. This CDR3 comprises 14 residues. Trimming took 5 bases from V and 4 from J, leaving 14 bases between them. DNA of the CDR3: TGTGCCAGCAGTAACGACAGAGACACCTATGGCTACACCTTC. It codes for CASSNDRDTYGYTF.

The J gene is TRBJ2-7, the V gene TRBV9, with 14 bases matching TRBD2. In germline, CDR1 is SGDLS, CDR2 YYNGEE. With V trimmed by 4 bases and J by 4 bases, 10 bases remained unmatched. The CDR3 consists of 17 residues. CDR3 residues: CASSPGLAGEGWYEQYF. CDR3 DNA: TGTGCCAGCAGCCCGGGACTAGCGGGAGAAGGTTGGTACGAGCAGTACTTC.

The chain recombines TRBV29-1 with TRBJ2-1; TRBD2 matches at 10 bases. The CDR3 runs 19 residues. Germline V gene sequence: CDR1 SQVTM, CDR2 ANQGSEA. With V trimmed by 4 bases and J by 0 bases, 15 bases remained unmatched. The CDR3 nucleotides read TGCAGCGTTGGGGGTCGGCTAGCGGGAGCGGCGAGCTCCTACAATGAGCAGTTCTTC. It yields the protein CSVGGRLAGAASSYNEQFF.

This clone was seen once. J is TRBJ1-1 and V is TRBV28, with 9 bases that match TRBD1. The CDR3 totals 15 residues. CDR1 is MDHEN, CDR2 SYDVKM, per germline. With V trimmed by 2 bases and J by 8 bases, 9 bases remained unmatched. The CDR3 nucleotides are TGTGCCAGCAGTTTAGGCGGGACAGGGAGGAAGGAAGCTTTCTTT. This translates into CASSLGGTGRKEAFF.

The chain has TRBV2 and TRBJ1-6; no firm D call. The CDR3 has 14 amino acids. V was pared by 3 bases and J by 10 bases, with 13 bases between. Germline CDR1 is SNHLY and CDR2 is FYNNEI. The CDR3 sequence: CASSEIAVWSPLHF. The CDR3 DNA reads as TGTGCCAGCAGTGAGATTGCGGTATGGTCACCCCTCCACTTT.

The chain couples TRBV4-1 to TRBJ2-7; D might be TRBD2 (6 bases). V was cut by 0 bases and J by 0 bases, with 12 bases left in between. This CDR3 has 16 amino acids. The V gene's germline CDR1 is MGHRA and CDR2 YSYEKL. The CDR3 DNA reads as TGCGCCAGCAGCCAAGATCCCCACGGGAGCTCCTACGAGCAGTACTTC. Translated: CASSQDPHGSSYEQYF.

This sequence joins TRBV7-9 and TRBJ2-5, with a weak D call TRBD2 (6 bases). The V end lost 5 bases, the J end lost 0 bases, and 13 bases lay between the germline ends. This CDR3 is built from 15 residues. Germline CDR1 SEHNR, CDR2 FQNEAQ (reference sequence). The CDR3 DNA reads TGTGCCAGCAGCCTAACGGGAGCAGACCAAGAGACCCAGTACTTC. Protein sequence: CASSLTGADQETQYF.

DNA of the CDR3: TGTGCCAGCAGAGGACAGGGGTCGAACGAGCAGTACTTC. It translates to CASRGQGSNEQYF. This chain connects TRBV14 to TRBJ2-7, with 9 bases lining up with TRBD1. Trimming removed 6 bases from V and 5 bases from J; junction bases left unmatched: 5. The CDR3 has 13 residues. CDR1 is SGHDN and CDR2 is FVKESK in the germline V gene.

The rearrangement joins TRBV18 to TRBJ1-1, with 7 bases that match TRBD1. This CDR3 has 15 amino acids. Trimming removed 3 bases from V and 4 bases from J; junction bases left unmatched: 8. CDR1 is KGHSH, CDR2 LQKENI, per germline. The CDR3 sequence is CASSPQHRGLTEAFF. The DNA for the CDR3 is TGTGCCAGCTCACCTCAACACAGGGGCCTCACTGAAGCTTTCTTT.

This clone was seen once. The rearrangement joins TRBV4-2 to TRBJ1-3, with 8 bases matching TRBD1. The germline gives CDR1 LGHNA, CDR2 YNFKEQ. V lost 2 bases, J lost 3 bases, and 6 bases stayed unmatched. The CDR3 sequence is 16 residues long. The chain's CDR3 is CASSQPDRGDGNTIYF. The DNA for the CDR3 is TGTGCCAGCAGCCAACCTGACAGGGGTGATGGAAACACCATATATTTT.

Concerning this clone itself: Other DNA sequences in the sample encode the same CDR3. V gene TRBV27 combines with J gene TRBJ2-1; weak D call: TRBD1 (5 bases). Trimming took 3 bases from V and 7 from J, leaving 13 bases between them. Germline V CDR1 and CDR2: MNHEY, SMNVEV (reference sequence). This CDR3 has 14 amino acids. Here the CDR3 reads CASSFRPRGNEQFF. The CDR3 DNA is TGTGCCAGCAGTTTCCGACCTAGGGGAAATGAGCAGTTCTTC.

This clone has a single count. This chain uses TRBV28 with TRBJ2-3; 11 bases map to TRBD2. The CDR3 is 16 amino acids. The germline gives CDR1 MDHEN, CDR2 SYDVKM. The V gene end was trimmed by 4 bases and the J gene end by 7 bases; junction bases not matched to a gene: 10. The CDR3: CASSSPLAGGWNTQYF. In DNA, the CDR3 is TGTGCCAGCAGTTCCCCCCTAGCGGGGGGCTGGAATACGCAGTATTTT.

The V gene is TRBV28, the J gene TRBJ2-1; possible D gene TRBD2, 6 bases. The CDR3 covers 11 residues. Trimming took off 8 bases at V and 15 bases at J, with 17 bases between the two ends. The germline gives CDR1 MDHEN, CDR2 SYDVKM. As DNA, the CDR3 is TGTGCCAGCGCGATTGTGGAGGGAGGGTTCTTC. Translating gives CASAIVEGGFF.

V and J are TRBV3-1 (or the pseudogene TRBV3-2) and TRBJ2-1; 7 nucleotides line up with TRBD2. This CDR3 is built from 18 residues. Germline assignment: CDR1 LGHDT and CDR2 YNNKEL (reference sequence). With 2 bases clipped from V and 2 bases from J, the junction kept 12 bases outside the gene matches. The CDR3 protein is CASSQLFRRETTYNEQFF. The CDR3 bases are TGTGCCAGCAGCCAACTTTTCCGGCGGGAGACTACCTACAATGAGCAGTTCTTC.

CDR3 sequence: CASSLTASSYNEQFF. The CDR3 region has the DNA TGTGCCAGCAGCCTGACTGCGAGCTCCTACAATGAGCAGTTCTTC. V gene TRBV7-2 combines with J gene TRBJ2-1; unclear D gene. Trimming took off 5 bases at V and 0 bases at J, with 11 bases between the two ends. Germline CDR1 SGHTA, CDR2 FQGNSA. The CDR3 runs to 15 residues.